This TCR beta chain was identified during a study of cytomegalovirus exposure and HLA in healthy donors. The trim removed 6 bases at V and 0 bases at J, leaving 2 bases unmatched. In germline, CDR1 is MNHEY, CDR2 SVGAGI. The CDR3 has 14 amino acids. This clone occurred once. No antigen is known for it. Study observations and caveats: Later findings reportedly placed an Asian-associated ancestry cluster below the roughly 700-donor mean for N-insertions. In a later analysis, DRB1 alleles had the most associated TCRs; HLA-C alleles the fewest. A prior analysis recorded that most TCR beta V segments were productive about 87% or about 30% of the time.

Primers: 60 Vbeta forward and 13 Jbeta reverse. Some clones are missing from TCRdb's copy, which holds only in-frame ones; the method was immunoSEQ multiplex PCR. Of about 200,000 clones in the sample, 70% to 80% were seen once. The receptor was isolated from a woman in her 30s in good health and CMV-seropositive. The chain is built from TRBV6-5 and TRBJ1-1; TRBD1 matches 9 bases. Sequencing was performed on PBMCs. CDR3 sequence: CASSRTGVNTEAFF. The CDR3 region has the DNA TGTGCCAGCAGCAGGACAGGGGTGAACACTGAAGCTTTCTTT.